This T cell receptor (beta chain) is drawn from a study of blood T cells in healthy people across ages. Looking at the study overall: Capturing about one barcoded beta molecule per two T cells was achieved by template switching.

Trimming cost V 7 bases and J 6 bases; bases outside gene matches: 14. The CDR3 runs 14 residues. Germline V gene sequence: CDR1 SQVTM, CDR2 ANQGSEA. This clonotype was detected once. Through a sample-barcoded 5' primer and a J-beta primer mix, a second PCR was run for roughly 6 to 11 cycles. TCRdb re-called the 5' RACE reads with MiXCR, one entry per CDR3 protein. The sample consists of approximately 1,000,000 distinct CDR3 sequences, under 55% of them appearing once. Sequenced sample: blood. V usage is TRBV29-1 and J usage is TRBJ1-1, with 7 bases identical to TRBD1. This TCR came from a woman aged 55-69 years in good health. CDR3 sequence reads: CSAAETGTGAEAFF. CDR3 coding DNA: TGCAGCGCTGCGGAGACAGGGACCGGCGCTGAAGCTTTCTTT.